This TCR beta chain emerged from a study of T-cell memory formation after mild COVID-19 (dated by TCRdb to about 2021). Regarding the complete study: Most TCR sequence clusters were specific to one of the two donors. The cohort was made up of two young adult volunteers, one female and one male, who were previously healthy. Longitudinal TCRalpha and TCRbeta repertoire sequencing tracked T-cell clones expanding and contracting after mild COVID-19 in a couple of donors. Broad study findings and their caveats: SARS-CoV-2 specificity was not confirmed for the second-wave clones peaking on day 37. Some responding clones were detected in pre-infection memory, suggesting pre-existing cross-reactive memory T cells joined the SARS-CoV-2 response. The study included only a couple of mild cases, and larger cohorts that include severe cases with pre-infection samples were judged to be necessary. Clones contracting from day 15 to 85 had balanced CD4/CD8 phenotypes, while a second wave expanding from day 15 to 37 was biased towards CD4+. Contracting CD4+ clones were located mainly in the CM and EM memory subsets, whereas CD8+ clones were found to be enriched in EMRA.

Points on this clonotype: It has no known antigen specificity. Base qualities were left out, and no much larger clone turns up one base away.

The germline V gene supplies CDR1 LGHNA and CDR2 YSLEER. V and J lose 1 base and 3 bases, and a span of 12 bases separates them. The CDR3 numbers 15 residues from cysteine through phenylalanine. Only CDR3 DNA remains: 45 bases, in frame from the first base. Ficoll-Paque density gradient centrifugation was the method used to isolate PBMCs. Instrument used: Illumina NovaSeq 6000. TCRalpha and TCRbeta cDNA libraries were built by 5'RACE with constant-segment primers, adding sample barcodes and unique molecular identifiers. RNA was extracted from every sample with Trizol reagent. The libraries were amplified in two PCR steps, and the second step added a second sample barcode and Illumina TruSeq adapters. Sequencing of the libraries was done on an Illumina NovaSeq, producing 2 x 150 bp paired-end reads. In the authors' own workflow: Demultiplexing of reads and collapsing into UMI-guided consensus sequences were performed with migec v1.2.7. Using mixcr v2.1.11, the UMI consensuses were aligned to TRA and TRB V and J templates and assembled into clonotypes. Expanded or contracted clonotypes were those called significant by both edgeR and NoisET, with noise models trained on biological replicates. For edgeR calls, the thresholds were a false discovery rate-adjusted p below 0.01 and a log2 fold-change of 1. As an exploratory analysis of dynamics, max-normalized trajectories of the 1000 most abundant clonotypes were examined by PCA with hierarchical clustering. Separately sequenced CD4+ and CD8+ repertoires were used to assign the CD4 or CD8 phenotype of responding clones. The public reads were run again by TCRdb, first through fastp at Q25 and then through MiXCR, and only productive beta chains were kept. Rows matching on CDR3 protein sequence are summarized as one entry with the most common DNA and genes. The V and J calls here are based on TCRdb, not the publication. A total of about 340,000 distinct CDR3 sequences appear in this sample, less than 20% of them only once. The ten largest clones represent about 20% of the sample.

Material for sequencing was PBMCs or a T cell subset sorted from them (not recorded which). The TCR was taken from a man aged 18 to 29 who had mild COVID-19 (a few samples of this study predate the infection). The sample titles of this study are shuffled in the database, so cell type and time point are left out; the donor was told from shared clones. The sequence is built from TRBV4-3 and TRBJ2-5; a confident D gene designation cannot be given. CDR3 reads: CASSQVYYMEETQYF. The nucleotide sequence reads as follows: TGCGCCAGCAGCCAAGTATATTACATGGAAGAGACCCAGTACTTC.